The TCR beta chain under discussion was sequenced for a study of neurological immune-mediated disorders. Germline CDR1 reads LNHNV; CDR2 reads YYDKDF (reference sequence). CDR3 length: 13 amino acids. Trimming removed 0 bases from V and 8 bases from J, with 7 bases in between. MiXCR was run by TCRdb on the 5' RACE reads, yielding one entry per CDR3 protein. This table holds around 28,000 distinct CDR3 sequences, roughly 6.7% found once. This clonotype was picked up many times. Antigen unknown. Whole-study results and caveats: No expanded-clone CDR3 amino acid sequence recurred across subjects, suggesting private TCR-beta repertoires.

The chain has TRBV15 and TRBJ1-4, with D hard to call. The sequence was obtained from a woman aged 50 to 65 in good health. The sample was PBMCs. CDR3 sequence: CATSRDPGEKLFF. The CDR3 coding sequence is TGTGCCACCAGCAGAGACCCGGGCGAAAAACTGTTTTTT.